The 31 T cell receptor beta chains reported below all come from one sample, sequenced in a study of identical twins. TCRdb ran MiXCR on the 5' RACE reads and lists one entry per CDR3 protein. The data hold hundreds of thousands of distinct CDR3 sequences, with approximately 7% observed a single time. This sample also appeared in a second study, on yellow fever vaccine responses in identical twins.

Sequencing was performed on memory (CD45RO+) T cells sorted from blood. These receptors came from a young woman in good health.

This clonotype was observed a few times. The junction departs from germline at one end; a sequencing error may be responsible. The chain employs TRBV29-1 and TRBJ2-7, with 10 bases matching TRBD1. Germline CDR1 reads SQVTM; CDR2 reads ANQGSEA. The CDR3 runs 13 residues. The CDR3 region is CSVMTGGSHEQYF. The CDR3 DNA is TGCAGCGTGATGACAGGGGGCTCCCACGAGCAGTACTTC.

In its sample, this clonotype was seen many times. V is TRBV10-2 and J is TRBJ2-1; D is unclear. This CDR3 has 13 amino acids. Trimming left V 9 bases short and J 3 bases short, with 12 bases between. Germline CDR1 and CDR2: WSHSY and SAAADI. The CDR3 spells CASASTGYNEQFF. The CDR3 nucleotides read TGCGCCAGTGCGTCCACGGGCTACAATGAGCAGTTCTTC.

There are a few counts of this clonotype. The rearrangement uses TRBV10-3 and TRBJ2-3; TRBD2 aligns across 7 bases. Germline V gene data show CDR1 as ENHRY and CDR2 as SYGVKD. Trimming at V came to 0 bases and at J to 2 bases, leaving 11 bases not matched to a gene. There are 18 residues in the CDR3. Here the CDR3 DNA reads TGTGCCATCAGTGAGTCTCTGGCTAGCGGAGGGAACACAGATACGCAGTATTTT. It codes for CAISESLASGGNTDTQYF.

This clonotype occurred many times. V and J are TRBV5-1 and TRBJ2-2; D possibly corresponds to TRBD2 (6 bases). Germline V lookup: CDR1 SGHRS, CDR2 YFSETQ. This CDR3 comprises 15 residues. Trimming stripped 5 bases from V and 2 bases from J, with 13 bases between. CDR3 protein: CASSYGTFNTGELFF. The CDR3 DNA is TGCGCCAGCAGTTACGGGACTTTTAACACCGGGGAGCTGTTTTTT.

This rearrangement joins TRBV7-7 to TRBJ2-5; TRBD2 matches 7 bases. Germline CDR1 is SSHAT and CDR2 is FNYEAQ (reference sequence). The ends lost 1 base at V and 5 bases at J; junction bases unmatched: 7. This CDR3 has 15 amino acids. The DNA for the CDR3 is TGTGCCAGCAGCTTAGGAGACAGCGGGGTGGAGACCCAGTACTTC. Translating gives CASSLGDSGVETQYF. Variable domain in full (rest from reference TRBV7-7 and TRBJ2-5): GAGVSQSPRYKVTKRGQDVTLRCDPISSHATLYWYQQALGQGPEFLTYFNYEAQPDKSGLPSDRFSAERPEGSISTLTIQRTEQRDSAMYRCASSLGDSGVETQYFGPGTRLLVL.

This clonotype occurred a few times. This chain uses TRBV5-6 with TRBJ1-1, with 7 bases lining up with TRBD1. Unmatched junction bases numbered 8, after V lost 4 bases and J lost 2 bases. The germline V gene encodes CDR1 SGHDT and CDR2 YYEEEE. The CDR3 spans 15 residues. DNA of the CDR3: TGTGCCAGCAGCCGACAGGACAGGAGAAACACTGAAGCTTTCTTT. Its protein is CASSRQDRRNTEAFF.

The V and J genes are TRBV20-1 and TRBJ2-7; TRBD1 agrees at 8 bases. The germline V gene has CDR1 DFQATT and CDR2 SNEGSKA (reference sequence). V lost 1 base, J lost 4 bases, and 15 bases stayed unmatched. This CDR3 comprises 17 residues. CDR3: CSARVSKGTGKEYEQYV. CDR3 coding DNA: TGCAGTGCTAGAGTGTCCAAAGGGACAGGCAAAGAATACGAGCAGTACGTC.

The chain links TRBV9 to TRBJ2-7; D unclear. Trimming removed 0 bases at V and 3 bases at J, with 13 bases between. Germline V lookup: CDR1 SGDLS, CDR2 YYNGEE. The CDR3 extends over 15 amino acids. DNA of the CDR3: TGTGCCAGCAGCGTAGGGCCCACGGCGGACTACGAGCAGTACTTC. Translation: CASSVGPTADYEQYF.

This clonotype has ten or more counts. The CDR3 spells CASSLTTPNEQFF. As DNA, the CDR3 is TGTGCCAGCAGTTTGACGACACCCAATGAGCAGTTCTTC. The chain joins TRBV5-6 to TRBJ2-1; D gene ambiguous. Germline V gives CDR1 SGHDT, CDR2 YYEEEE. The CDR3 is made up of 13 amino acids. Trimming took 5 bases from V and 6 from J, leaving 12 bases between them.

There are many counts of this clonotype. The chain combines TRBV5-1 with TRBJ1-5; TRBD1 matches at 9 bases. This CDR3 is built from 15 residues. The V gene's germline CDR1 is SGHRS and CDR2 YFSETQ. V shed 4 bases and J 3 bases; nucleotides not matched to a gene: 5. The CDR3 protein is CASSPDRGDNQPQHF. CDR3 nucleotides: TGCGCCAGCAGCCCGGACAGGGGTGACAATCAGCCCCAGCATTTT. The full variable domain, with the rest looked up from reference TRBV5-1 and TRBJ1-5, is KAGVTQTPRYLIKTRGQQVTLSCSPISGHRSVSWYQQTPGQGLQFLFEYFSETQRNKGNFPGRFSGRQFSNSRSEMNVSTLELGDSALYLCASSPDRGDNQPQHFGDGTRLSIL.

This clonotype showed up many times. The J gene is TRBJ2-1, the V gene TRBV14; TRBD2 might be the D (6 bases). In germline, CDR1 is SGHDN, CDR2 FVKESK. This CDR3 region has 16 residues. Deletions cut 4 bases from V and 0 bases from J, with 13 bases between. The CDR3 sequence is CASSPLAHRSYNEQFF. The CDR3 DNA reads as TGTGCCAGCAGCCCTCTAGCGCACCGCTCCTACAATGAGCAGTTCTTC.

This clonotype was counted ten times or more. The chain joins TRBV29-1 to TRBJ2-1; the D call may be TRBD1 or TRBD2 (5 bases each). CDR1 and CDR2 from the germline V gene are SQVTM and ANQGSEA. This CDR3 comprises 18 residues. V was pared by 3 bases and J by 0 bases, with 21 bases between. The DNA for the CDR3 is TGCAGCGTTGAGGGGGACCCTATGGGGAAGAGCTCCTACAATGAGCAGTTCTTC. This gives the protein CSVEGDPMGKSSYNEQFF.

This clonotype was counted many times. V usage is TRBV18 and J usage is TRBJ1-2; D remains ambiguous. Per germline, CDR1 KGHSH and CDR2 LQKENI. The CDR3 extends over 13 amino acids. Trimming removed 3 bases at V and 3 bases at J, with 8 bases between. CDR3: CASSPGRDYGYTF. The CDR3 nucleotides read TGTGCCAGCTCACCGGGAAGGGACTATGGCTACACCTTC.

J is TRBJ2-5 and V is TRBV20-1; either TRBD1 or TRBD2 may fit D (5 bases each). The CDR3 extends over 14 amino acids. Trimming took 6 bases from V and 4 from J, leaving 18 bases between them. CDR1 and CDR2 (germline): DFQATT, SNEGSKA (reference sequence). The CDR3 region is CSASGVRDVETQYF. Here the CDR3 DNA reads TGCAGTGCAAGTGGGGTCCGGGACGTAGAGACCCAGTACTTC.

This clonotype has a count of ten or more. The rearrangement uses TRBV11-1 and TRBJ2-1; tentative D call: TRBD2 (6 bases). Deletions cut 1 base from V and 9 bases from J, with 13 bases between. Germline V gene lookup returns CDR1 SGHAT and CDR2 FQDESV (reference sequence). This CDR3 comprises 14 residues. The CDR3 loop reads CASSLGTIGGEQFF. In DNA form, the CDR3 reads TGTGCCAGCAGCTTAGGGACTATAGGCGGTGAGCAGTTCTTC.

This chain uses TRBV28 with TRBJ2-1; D call uncertain. The length of the CDR3 is 14 residues. Germline loops: CDR1 MDHEN, CDR2 SYDVKM. The ends were cut back, 5 bases at V and 7 bases at J, with 15 bases in the middle. CDR3 DNA: TGTGCCAGCAGTCCCCACTCCCTCGGGAATGAGCAGTTCTTC. As protein: CASSPHSLGNEQFF. Filled out from reference TRBV28 and TRBJ2-1, the complete variable domain reads DVKVTQSSRYLVKRTGEKVFLECVQDMDHENMFWYRQDPGLGLRLIYFSYDVKMKEKGDIPEGYSVSREKKERFSLILESASTNQTSMYLCASSPHSLGNEQFFGPGTRLTVL.

The chain links TRBV20-1 to TRBJ2-5, with D maybe TRBD2 (5 bases). This CDR3 has 14 amino acids. The V and J ends lost 1 base and 5 bases respectively, with 14 bases between them. Germline V gene data show CDR1 as DFQATT and CDR2 as SNEGSKA (reference sequence). CDR3 coding DNA: TGCAGTGCTAGAGCAGAAAGTCGGGGTGAGACCCAGTACTTC. This translates into CSARAESRGETQYF.

A few counts support this clonotype. The chain links TRBV7-8 to TRBJ1-2; D is undetermined. Trimming removed 3 bases at V and 0 bases at J, with 11 bases between. CDR1 and CDR2 (germline): SGHVS, FQNEAQ. The CDR3 extends over 15 amino acids. The CDR3 nucleotides read TGTGCCAGCAGCTTTAGCACAGAGCCTAACTATGGCTACACCTTC. This sequence encodes CASSFSTEPNYGYTF. The entire variable domain, with the rest obtained from reference TRBV7-8 and TRBJ1-2, is as follows: GAGVSQSPRYKVAKRGQDVALRCDPISGHVSLFWYQQALGQGPEFLTYFQNEAQLDKSGLPSDRFFAERPEGSVSTLKIQRTQQEDSAVYLCASSFSTEPNYGYTFGSGTRLTVV.

This clonotype was detected ten times or more. The chain combines TRBV20-1 with TRBJ1-2; D gene ambiguous. With 5 bases removed from V and 8 bases from J, the gap between germline ends came to 9 bases. Germline lookup yields CDR1 DFQATT and CDR2 SNEGSKA (reference sequence). This CDR3 has 10 amino acids. CDR3 residues: CSAGHEGYTF. Here the CDR3 DNA reads TGCAGTGCTGGCCATGAAGGCTACACCTTC.

This clonotype came up many times. V is TRBV11-2 and J is TRBJ2-5; no clear D gene. The CDR3 covers 14 residues. Germline CDR1 is SGHAT and CDR2 is FQNNGV. V shed 2 bases and J shed 2 bases, with 9 bases lying between them. The DNA for the CDR3 is TGTGCCAGCAGCTTACTTTGGGGTCAAGAGACCCAGTACTTC. It is translated as CASSLLWGQETQYF.

The chain combines TRBV7-2 with TRBJ2-1, with TRBD2 matching 10 bases. The junction had 11 bases not matched to a gene; V was cut back by 5 bases and J by 4 bases. CDR1 SGHTA and CDR2 FQGNSA come from the germline V gene. The CDR3 is made up of 17 amino acids. For the CDR3, the DNA is TGTGCCAGCAGCCAACTTGCCGGGACTAGCGTTTACAATGAGCAGTTCTTC. Protein sequence: CASSQLAGTSVYNEQFF.

A remark on this clonotype: A read error may produce the germline difference seen at one junction end. This chain connects TRBV27 to TRBJ2-1; D call uncertain. The CDR3 contains 16 residues. Germline assignment: CDR1 MNHEY and CDR2 SMNVEV (reference sequence). CDR3 region: CATSGDGPSSYNEQFF. The DNA of the CDR3 is TGTGCCACCAGTGGAGACGGGCCGAGCTCCTACAATGAGCAGTTCTTC.

This clonotype occurred a few times. The rearrangement uses TRBV18 and TRBJ1-6; no clear D gene. V dropped 2 bases and J dropped 7 bases, with 6 bases sitting between them. This CDR3 is built from 13 residues. Germline V CDR1 and CDR2: KGHSH, LQKENI. The CDR3 loop reads CASSPSTNSPLHF. The DNA for the CDR3 is TGTGCCAGCTCACCATCGACAAATTCACCCCTCCACTTT.

This clonotype was counted at least ten times. This sequence joins TRBV5-1 and TRBJ2-3; unclear D gene. The CDR3 has 15 amino acids. Trimming pared 8 bases from V and 2 bases from J, leaving 18 bases between. Looked up from germline, CDR1 is SGHRS and CDR2 is YFSETQ. The CDR3 nucleotides read TGCGCCAGTTCCCTGGAGAGGCCGGACACAGATACGCAGTATTTT. Translation gives CASSLERPDTDTQYF.

This clonotype was counted ten times or more. The rearrangement links TRBV5-1 to TRBJ1-2, with D possibly being TRBD1 (5 bases). Per germline, CDR1 SGHRS and CDR2 YFSETQ. V lost 1 base and J 2 bases, leaving 12 bases between the germline ends. The CDR3 is 15 residues long. The CDR3 loop is CASSLNPEGNYGYTF. In DNA, the CDR3 is TGCGCCAGCAGCTTGAACCCGGAGGGGAACTATGGCTACACCTTC.

The rearrangement joins TRBV19 to TRBJ2-1; 14 bases map to TRBD2. From germline, CDR1 is LNHDA and CDR2 SQIVND (reference sequence). V was pared by 5 bases and J by 9 bases, with 6 bases of the junction left unmatched. The CDR3 covers 15 residues. The CDR3 DNA is TGTGCCAGTAGTCGACTAGCGGGGGGGCTCTCTGAGCAGTTCTTC. The encoded protein is CASSRLAGGLSEQFF.

V and J are TRBV12-3 or TRBV12-4 and TRBJ2-1, with D perhaps TRBD1 (5 bases). This CDR3 has 15 amino acids. The V end was cut by 1 base, the J end by 10 bases, with 17 bases between. The CDR3 spells CASSLVSGQGGEQFF. For the CDR3, the DNA is TGTGCCAGCAGTTTAGTCTCGGGCCAGGGTGGGGAGCAGTTCTTC.

This clonotype was detected ten times or more. V is TRBV20-1 and J is TRBJ2-3; possibly TRBD1 for D (5 bases). The CDR3 has 15 residues. V gave up 2 bases and J gave up 1 base, with 13 bases separating them. Germline values: CDR1 DFQATT, CDR2 SNEGSKA (reference sequence). CDR3 in DNA: TGCAGTGCTAGACCCGACAGAACCGGCACAGATACGCAGTATTTT. Its protein product is CSARPDRTGTDTQYF.

At least ten counts were recorded for this clonotype. The chain combines TRBV3-1 with TRBJ1-1; D is undetermined. Trimming pared 2 bases from V and 0 bases from J, leaving 7 bases between. The length of the CDR3 is 14 residues. Germline CDR1 is LGHDT and CDR2 is YNNKEL (reference sequence). CDR3 sequence (DNA): TGTGCCAGCAGCCAAAACAGCCTGAACACTGAAGCTTTCTTT. It yields the protein CASSQNSLNTEAFF.

This chain links TRBV6-1 with TRBJ2-3; 8 nucleotides align to TRBD2. Germline values: CDR1 MNHNS, CDR2 SASEGT. V trimming: 5 bases; J trimming: 5 bases; junction bases outside the gene matches: 9. The CDR3 spans 15 residues. CDR3 region: CASSRGGLGGDTQYF. The CDR3 DNA reads as TGTGCCAGCAGTCGCGGGGGACTAGGAGGAGATACGCAGTATTTT.

The rearrangement joins TRBV4-1 to TRBJ1-4; a weak D match, TRBD1 (5 bases). CDR3 length: 15 amino acids. Germline CDR1 reads MGHRA; CDR2 reads YSYEKL. Between the trimmed V and J ends, which lost 1 base and 7 bases, there was a span of 13 bases. The CDR3, as DNA: TGCGCCAGCAGCCAAGTTCAGGGTAGGGGTGAAAAACTGTTTTTT. As protein: CASSQVQGRGEKLFF.